This passage covers 2 T cell receptor beta chains from one sample sequenced in a study of blood T cell repertoires in COVID-19 (dated by TCRdb to 2018 to 2020). Libraries were constructed by the immunoSEQ multiplex PCR assay. Drawn from immuneACCESS, this table holds only the in-frame rearrangements with V and J called that TCRdb kept. Clones are partly lost; checked studies trace under half to an unresolved V gene and leave the rest unexplained. The sample yields about 98,000 clones; approximately 86% were counted once. 11% of the sample comes from the top ten. Sequencing input: peripheral blood. Receptors originate from a man between 65 and 79 years old with active or convalescent COVID-19.

V usage is TRBV5-4 and J usage is TRBJ2-1; TRBD2 agrees at 8 bases. Trimming removed 4 bases from V and 0 bases from J; junction bases left unmatched: 9. The CDR3 covers 17 residues. From germline, CDR1 is SGHNT and CDR2 YYREEE (reference sequence). The CDR3 region is CASSGRGGPSSYNEQFF. The CDR3 DNA follows: TGTGCCAGCAGCGGGCGCGGGGGGCCAAGCTCCTACAATGAGCAGTTCTTC.

The rearrangement links TRBV10-3 to TRBJ2-3; possibly TRBD2 for D (6 bases). CDR1 and CDR2 (germline): ENHRY, SYGVKD. The CDR3 length is 15 residues. V lost 4 bases to trimming and J lost 6 bases, with 17 bases between them. Here the CDR3 reads CAISGGQGAGDTQYF. CDR3 bases: TGTGCCATCAGTGGCGGTCAGGGTGCGGGGGATACGCAGTATTTT.